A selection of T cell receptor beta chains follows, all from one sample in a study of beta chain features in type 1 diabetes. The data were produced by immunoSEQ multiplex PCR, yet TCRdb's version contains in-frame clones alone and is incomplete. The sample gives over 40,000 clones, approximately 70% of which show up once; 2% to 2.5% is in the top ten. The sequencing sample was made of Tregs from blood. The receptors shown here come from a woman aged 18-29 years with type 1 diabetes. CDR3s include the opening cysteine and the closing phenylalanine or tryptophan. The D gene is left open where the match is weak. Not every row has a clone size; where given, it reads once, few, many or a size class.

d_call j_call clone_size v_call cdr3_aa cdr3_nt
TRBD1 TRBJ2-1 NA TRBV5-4 CASSLGGQGHNEQFF TGTGCCAGCAGCTTGGGGGGACAGGGCCACAATGAGCAGTTCTTC
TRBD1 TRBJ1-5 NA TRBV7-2 CASSFTGGNQPQHF TGTGCCAGCAGCTTCACAGGGGGCAATCAGCCCCAGCATTTT
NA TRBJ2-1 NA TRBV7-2 CASSLNWGGYNEQFF TGTGCCAGCAGTCTTAACTGGGGAGGTTACAATGAGCAGTTCTTC
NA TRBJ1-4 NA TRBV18 CASSPQNTGNEKLFF TGTGCCAGCTCACCTCAAAACACAGGGAATGAAAAACTGTTTTTT
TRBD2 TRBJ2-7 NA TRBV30 CAWRGGLANSYEQYF TGTGCCTGGAGGGGGGGACTAGCGAACTCCTACGAGCAGTACTTC
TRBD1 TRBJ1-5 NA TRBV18 CASSPGQGGQPQHF TGTGCCAGCTCACCAGGGCAGGGGGGTCAGCCCCAGCATTTT
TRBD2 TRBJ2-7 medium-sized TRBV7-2 CASSWTSGTYEQYF TGTGCCAGCAGCTGGACTAGCGGGACATACGAGCAGTACTTC
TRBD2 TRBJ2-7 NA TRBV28 CASSPSGRLDYEQYF TGTGCCAGCAGTCCTAGCGGGAGGCTGGACTACGAGCAGTACTTC
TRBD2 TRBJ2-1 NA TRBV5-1 CASGGGTSGYNEQFF TGCGCCAGCGGGGGGGGGACTAGCGGTTACAATGAGCAGTTCTTC
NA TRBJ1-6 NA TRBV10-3 CAIRPTSSYNSPLHF TGTGCCATCAGGCCCACGAGCTCCTATAATTCACCCCTCCACTTT
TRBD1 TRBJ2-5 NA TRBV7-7 CASSLGTAQETQYF TGTGCTAGCAGCTTAGGGACAGCCCAAGAGACCCAGTACTTC
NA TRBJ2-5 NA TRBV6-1 CASKRGEFRETQYF TGTGCCAGCAAAAGAGGCGAATTTAGAGAGACCCAGTACTTC
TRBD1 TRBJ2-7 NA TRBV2 CASRLEGGSYEQYF TGTGCCAGCAGGTTAGAAGGGGGCTCGTACGAGCAGTACTTC
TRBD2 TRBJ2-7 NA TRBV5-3 CAASGGDYEQYF TGTGCCGCTAGCGGGGGGGACTACGAGCAGTACTTC
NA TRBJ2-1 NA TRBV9 CASSAGQWYNEQFF TGTGCCAGCAGCGCAGGACAGTGGTACAATGAGCAGTTCTTC
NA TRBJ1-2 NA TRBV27 CASSLGLNYGYTF TGTGCCAGCAGTTTAGGGCTAAACTATGGCTACACCTTC
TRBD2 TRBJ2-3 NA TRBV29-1 CSSTAGVDTQYF TGCAGCTCCACAGCGGGAGTGGATACGCAGTATTTT
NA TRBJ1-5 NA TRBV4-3 CASSQAYGGGQPQHF TGCGCCAGCAGCCAGGCCTATGGGGGGGGCCAGCCCCAGCATTTT
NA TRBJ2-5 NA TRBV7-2 CASSLERETQYF TGTGCCAGCAGCTTAGAGCGGGAGACCCAGTACTTC
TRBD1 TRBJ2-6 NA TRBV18 CASSLLQGASLSGANVLTF TGTGCCAGCTCATTACTACAGGGGGCCTCTCTCTCTGGGGCCAACGTCCTGACTTTC
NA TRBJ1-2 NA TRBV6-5 CASSEGWAGYTF TGTGCCAGCAGTGAGGGATGGGCTGGCTACACCTTC
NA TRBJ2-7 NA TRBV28 CASYGSSREQYF TGTGCCAGTTACGGTAGCAGTCGGGAGCAGTACTTC
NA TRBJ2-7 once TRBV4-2 CASSQAGTYEQYF TGTGCCAGCAGTCAAGCAGGTACCTACGAGCAGTACTTC
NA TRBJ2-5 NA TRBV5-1 CASSFDPGSREQYF TGCGCCAGCAGCTTTGACCCAGGGTCGAGAGAGCAGTACTTC
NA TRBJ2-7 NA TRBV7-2 CASSFGSREQYF TGTGCCAGCAGCTTTGGCTCACGCGAGCAGTACTTC
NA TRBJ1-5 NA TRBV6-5 CASSYRGSNQPQHF TGTGCCAGCAGTTACAGGGGAAGCAATCAGCCCCAGCATTTT
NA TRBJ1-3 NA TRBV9 CASSVWAGASVNTIYF TGTGCCAGCAGCGTATGGGCAGGGGCCTCTGTCAACACCATATATTTT
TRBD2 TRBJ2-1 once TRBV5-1 CASSLDFSGGNNEQFF TGCGCCAGCAGCTTGGATTTTAGCGGGGGAAACAATGAGCAGTTCTTC
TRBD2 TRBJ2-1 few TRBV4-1 CASSQQSSGGYNEQFF TGCGCCAGCAGCCAACAATCTAGCGGGGGTTACAATGAGCAGTTCTTC
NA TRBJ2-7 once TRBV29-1 CSIEASEGSEQYF TGCAGCATTGAAGCCTCGGAGGGGTCCGAGCAGTACTTC
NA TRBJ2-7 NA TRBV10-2 CASSGGGGAYEQYF TGCGCCAGCAGTGGGGGGGGCGGGGCCTACGAGCAGTACTTC
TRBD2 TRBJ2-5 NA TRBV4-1 CASSQDRSGGRETQYF TGCGCCAGCAGCCAAGATCGGTCGGGGGGTCGAGAGACCCAGTACTTC
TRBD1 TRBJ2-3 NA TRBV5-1 CASSPGQVTDTQYF TGCGCCAGCAGCCCGGGACAGGTCACAGATACGCAGTATTTT
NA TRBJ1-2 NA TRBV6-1 CASSEARVDGYTF TGTGCCAGCAGTGAAGCGCGGGTGGATGGCTACACCTTC
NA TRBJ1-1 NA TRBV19 CASSITAGATTEAFF TGTGCCAGTAGTATTACGGCAGGGGCAACCACTGAAGCTTTCTTT
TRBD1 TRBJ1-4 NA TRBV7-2 CASSPTGGGEKLFF TGTGCCAGCAGCCCGACAGGGGGCGGTGAAAAACTGTTTTTT
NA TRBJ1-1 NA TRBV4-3 CASSRGFNTEAFF TGCGCCAGCAGCAGGGGTTTTAACACTGAAGCTTTCTTT
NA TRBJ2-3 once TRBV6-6 CASSSDSLGADTQYF TGTGCCAGCAGCTCTGACTCGTTGGGAGCAGATACGCAGTATTTT
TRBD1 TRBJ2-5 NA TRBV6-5 CASSYSGQGPGETQYF TGTGCCAGCAGTTACTCGGGACAGGGGCCCGGGGAGACCCAGTACTTC
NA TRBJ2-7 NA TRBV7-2 CASSLGGQYEQYF TGTGCCAGCAGCTTGGGCGGACAGTACGAGCAGTACTTC
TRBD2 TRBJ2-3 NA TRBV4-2 CASSSGTDTQYF TGTGCCAGCTCTAGCGGGACAGATACGCAGTATTTT
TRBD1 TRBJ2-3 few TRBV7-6 CASSRGQARTDTQYF TGTGCCAGCAGCCGAGGACAGGCTAGAACAGATACGCAGTATTTT
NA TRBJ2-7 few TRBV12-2 CASRLREEQYF TGTGCAAGTCGCTTAAGAGAAGAGCAGTACTTC